This T cell receptor beta chain was identified during a study of cytomegalovirus exposure and HLA in healthy donors. Study conclusions and caveats: Only CMV serostatus was available as immune exposure information. One cluster of highly shared sequence variants probably arose as a sequencing artifact.

The PCR employed 60 Vbeta primers together with 13 Jbeta primers. Only in-frame clones appear in the TCRdb table, and some are missing; sequencing was by immunoSEQ multiplex PCR. Of about 150,000 clones in the sample, over 8% were seen once. A note on this clone: The antigen remains unidentified.

Trimming cost V 2 bases and J 6 bases; bases outside gene matches: 8. Germline assignment: CDR1 SGHDT and CDR2 YYEEEE. This CDR3 is built from 14 residues. The TCR comes from a male donor in good health and CMV-seronegative. The source material was PBMCs. The chain uses TRBV5-6 and TRBJ2-7, with 7 positions matching TRBD1. The CDR3 here is CASSFRQGWGEQYF. CDR3 bases: TGTGCCAGCAGCTTCCGACAGGGCTGGGGCGAGCAGTACTTC.